These 13 T cell receptor beta chains came from one sample sequenced in a study of blood T cells in healthy people across ages. A J-beta primer mix and a sample-barcoded 5' primer were used in a second PCR of about 7 to 12 cycles. TCRdb used MiXCR to reprocess the 5' RACE reads, holding one entry per CDR3 protein. The sample consists of approximately 400,000 distinct CDR3 sequences, roughly half of them appearing once. Sequencing was performed on blood. Receptors were obtained from a man aged 55 to 70 in good health.

This clonotype showed up many times. This sequence joins TRBV7-2 and TRBJ2-1; D remains ambiguous. From germline, CDR1 is SGHTA and CDR2 FQGNSA. V lost 5 bases to trimming and J lost 8 bases, with 7 bases between them. This CDR3 has 11 amino acids. Written as DNA, the CDR3 is TGTGCCAGCAGCCCCATTGATGAGCAGTTCTTC. Translation gives CASSPIDEQFF.

The CDR3 DNA sequence: TGTGCCAGCAGCTCTAGCAGGGGACAGGGAACCTACAATGAGCAGTACTTC. It yields the protein CASSSSRGQGTYNEQYF. This chain links TRBV7-3 with TRBJ2-7; 9 nucleotides align to TRBD1. This CDR3 contains 17 residues. Germline V lookup: CDR1 SGHTA, CDR2 FQGTGA. With V trimmed by 4 bases and J by 7 bases, 17 bases remained unmatched.

The gene calls are TRBV6-5 and TRBJ2-3, with a weak D call TRBD2 (7 bases). Trimming cost V 5 bases and J 4 bases, with 13 bases left between them. The CDR3 spans 14 residues. Looked up from germline, CDR1 is MNHEY and CDR2 is SVGAGI. For the CDR3, the DNA is TGTGCCAGCAGTCGAGGGGGAGGGCCAGATACGCAGTATTTT. This gives the protein CASSRGGGPDTQYF.

V is TRBV5-5 and J is TRBJ2-5, with D unresolved. The CDR3 runs 13 residues. The V gene lost 0 bases and the J gene lost 6 bases, with 9 bases spanning the gap. CDR1 and CDR2 (germline): SGHKS, YYEKEE (reference sequence). The CDR3 sequence is CASSLEPQQTQYF. The CDR3 DNA is TGTGCCAGCAGCTTGGAACCTCAGCAGACCCAGTACTTC.

The chain joins TRBV5-5 to TRBJ2-5; D is unresolved. Germline V gene sequence: CDR1 SGHKS, CDR2 YYEKEE (reference sequence). V was shortened by 4 bases and J by 1 base, with 17 bases between the two germline ends. CDR3 size: 16 residues. The CDR3 region has the DNA TGTGCCAGCAGCCTTTTAGGGTCAGCGTTCCAAGAGACCCAGTACTTC. Translation gives CASSLLGSAFQETQYF.

The genes are TRBV15 and TRBJ1-1; the D gene is possibly TRBD1 (5 bases). The germline gives CDR1 LNHNV, CDR2 YYDKDF (reference sequence). This CDR3 has 15 amino acids. Trimming cost V 4 bases and J 1 base, with 13 bases left between them. The CDR3 sequence: CATSTSRTPNTEAFF. The DNA for the CDR3 is TGTGCCACCAGCACCTCCCGGACACCGAACACTGAAGCTTTCTTT.

This clonotype came up a few times. The chain joins TRBV5-1 to TRBJ2-5; perhaps TRBD2 as D (5 bases). The CDR3 sequence is 13 residues long. Trimming stripped 3 bases from V and 11 bases from J, with 17 bases between. CDR1 is SGHRS, CDR2 YFSETQ, per germline. CDR3 DNA: TGCGCCAGCAGCTCCGAGTCACTCGGGGAGCAGTACTTC. Translation: CASSSESLGEQYF.

This clonotype was picked up a small number of times. The chain recombines TRBV7-2 with TRBJ2-7; tentative D call: TRBD2 (7 bases). This CDR3 region has 15 residues. With 3 bases removed from V and 5 bases from J, the gap between germline ends came to 17 bases. Germline loops: CDR1 SGHTA, CDR2 FQGNSA. The CDR3 nucleotides read TGTGCCAGCAGCTTCCTTGGGGGGGGCCATGACGAGCAGTACTTC. This gives the protein CASSFLGGGHDEQYF.

This clonotype came up a few times. J is TRBJ2-7 and V is TRBV29-1; 7 nucleotides match TRBD2. Germline V gives CDR1 SQVTM, CDR2 ANQGSEA. The CDR3 extends over 15 amino acids. After removal of 5 bases from V and 2 bases from J, the junction contained 12 bases not matched to a gene. In nucleotides, the CDR3 is TGCAGCGTTATCGGGGCCCTAGCGGCTCCCTACGAGCAGTACTTC. This encodes CSVIGALAAPYEQYF.

J is TRBJ2-7 and V is TRBV7-2; 7 nucleotides line up with TRBD1. This CDR3 comprises 14 residues. J gave up 2 bases and V 6 bases, and 7 bases lay outside the gene matches. The V gene's germline CDR1 is SGHTA and CDR2 FQGNSA. Here the CDR3 reads CASSVTTGAYEQYF. The CDR3 DNA reads TGTGCCAGCAGTGTCACAACAGGGGCCTACGAGCAGTACTTC.

The chain couples TRBV12-3 or TRBV12-4 to TRBJ1-1; D is undetermined. The CDR3 consists of 13 residues. V dropped 5 bases and J dropped 7 bases, with 14 bases sitting between them. The CDR3 region has the DNA TGTGCCAGCAGTCTCGGCCGGGTGAATGAAGCTTTCTTT. It is translated as CASSLGRVNEAFF.

V gene TRBV24-1 combines with J gene TRBJ2-1; D unclear. In germline, CDR1 is KGHDR, CDR2 SFDVKD. The CDR3 sequence is 16 residues long. V dropped 1 base and J dropped 0 bases, with 9 bases sitting between them. The CDR3 DNA reads as TGTGCCACCAGTGATTTAAGCTCGGACTCCTACAATGAGCAGTTCTTC. Translating gives CATSDLSSDSYNEQFF.

The chain employs TRBV7-9 and TRBJ2-5; the D gene could be TRBD1 or TRBD2 (6 bases each). The germline V gene has CDR1 SEHNR and CDR2 FQNEAQ (reference sequence). Trimming took 3 bases from V and 1 from J, leaving 12 bases between them. The CDR3 length is 15 residues. Here the CDR3 DNA reads TGTGCCAGCAGCTTGGACGGGGGCATCCAAGAGACCCAGTACTTC. It is translated as CASSLDGGIQETQYF.